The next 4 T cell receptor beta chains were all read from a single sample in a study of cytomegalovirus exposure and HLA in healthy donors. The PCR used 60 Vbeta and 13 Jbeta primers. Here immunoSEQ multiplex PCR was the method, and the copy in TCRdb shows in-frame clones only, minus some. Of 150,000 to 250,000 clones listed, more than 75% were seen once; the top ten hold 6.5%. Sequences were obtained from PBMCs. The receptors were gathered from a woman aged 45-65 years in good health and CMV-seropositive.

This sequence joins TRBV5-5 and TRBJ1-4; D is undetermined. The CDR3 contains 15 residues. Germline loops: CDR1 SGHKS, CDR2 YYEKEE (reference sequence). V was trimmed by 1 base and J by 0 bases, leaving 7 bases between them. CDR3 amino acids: CASSLNGATNEKLFF. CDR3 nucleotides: TGTGCCAGCAGCTTGAATGGAGCAACTAATGAAAAACTGTTTTTT.

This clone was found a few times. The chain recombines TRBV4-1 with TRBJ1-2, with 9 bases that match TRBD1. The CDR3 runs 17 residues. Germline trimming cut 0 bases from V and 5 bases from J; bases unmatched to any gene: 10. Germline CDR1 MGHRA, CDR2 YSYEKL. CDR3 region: CASSQDGTGFRDYGYTF. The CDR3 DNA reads TGCGCCAGCAGCCAAGATGGGACAGGGTTCCGCGATTATGGCTACACCTTC.

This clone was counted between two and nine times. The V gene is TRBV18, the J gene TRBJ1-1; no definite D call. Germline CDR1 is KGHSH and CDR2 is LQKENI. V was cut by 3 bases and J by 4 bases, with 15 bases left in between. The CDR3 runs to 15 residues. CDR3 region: CASSPGQRTGTEAFF. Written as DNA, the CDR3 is TGTGCCAGCTCACCTGGGCAGCGGACTGGCACTGAAGCTTTCTTT.

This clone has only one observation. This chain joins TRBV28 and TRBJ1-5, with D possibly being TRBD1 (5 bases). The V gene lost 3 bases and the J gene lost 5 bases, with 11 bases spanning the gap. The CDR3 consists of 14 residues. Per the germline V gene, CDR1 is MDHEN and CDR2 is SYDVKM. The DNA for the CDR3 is TGTGCCAGCAGTTTCGGGCAGGGTTATCAGCCCCAGCATTTT. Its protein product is CASSFGQGYQPQHF.